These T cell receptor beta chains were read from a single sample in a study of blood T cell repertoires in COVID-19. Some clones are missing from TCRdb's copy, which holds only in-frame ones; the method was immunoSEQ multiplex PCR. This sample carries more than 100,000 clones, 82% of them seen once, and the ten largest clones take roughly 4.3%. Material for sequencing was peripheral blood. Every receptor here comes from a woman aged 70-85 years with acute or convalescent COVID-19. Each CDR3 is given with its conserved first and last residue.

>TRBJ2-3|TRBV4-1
CASSPTGTSGITDTQYF
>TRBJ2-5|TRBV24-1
CATSSGGQETQYF
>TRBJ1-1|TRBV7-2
CASSWTGSTEAFF
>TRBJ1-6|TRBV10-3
CAITQGDSPLHF
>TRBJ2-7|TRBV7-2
CASSPPSGTSYEQYF
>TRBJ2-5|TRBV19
CASSVSTGTGVATQYF
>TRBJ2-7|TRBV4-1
CASSQEEGYEQYF
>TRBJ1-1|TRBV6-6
CASSYHRGPNTEAFF
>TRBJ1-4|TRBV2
CASSLQGGTNEKLFF
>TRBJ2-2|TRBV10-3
CAISERQGANTGELFF
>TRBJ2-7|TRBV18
CASSRRAAVDSYEQYF
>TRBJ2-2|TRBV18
CASSPMLLTGGAGELFF
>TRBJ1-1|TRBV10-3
CAISKNTGGNTEAFF
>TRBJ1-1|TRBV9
CASRFLGHAVTEAFF
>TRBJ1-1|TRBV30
CACTQGVMNTEAFF
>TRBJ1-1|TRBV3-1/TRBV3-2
CASSQDIQGAEAFF
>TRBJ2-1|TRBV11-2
CASSLGVSASGGYNEQFF
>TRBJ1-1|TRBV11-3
CASSARQGDYEAFF
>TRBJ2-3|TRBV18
CASSPPQGRRDTQYF
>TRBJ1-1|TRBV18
CASSQGRAMNTEAFF
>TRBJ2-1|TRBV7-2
CASSPGQWRSYNEQFF
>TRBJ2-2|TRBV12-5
CASGQVVPNTGELFF
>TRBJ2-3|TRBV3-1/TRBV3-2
CASRTSGLRTDTQYF
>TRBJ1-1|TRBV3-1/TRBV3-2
CASSHPGENTEAFF
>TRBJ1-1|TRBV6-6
CASSLFGGGQMNTEAFF
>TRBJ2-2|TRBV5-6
CASSPTGSNTNTGELFF
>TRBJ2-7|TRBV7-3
CASSPGGGHSYEQYF
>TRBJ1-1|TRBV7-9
CASSLEGLSTEAFF
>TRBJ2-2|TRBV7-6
CASTIGLAGKNTGELFF
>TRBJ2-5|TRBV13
CASSSRQEETQYF
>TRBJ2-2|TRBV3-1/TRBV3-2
CASSQGTVTGELFF
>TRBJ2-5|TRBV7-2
CASSRDPRETQYF
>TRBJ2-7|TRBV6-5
CASSYDQGYEQYF
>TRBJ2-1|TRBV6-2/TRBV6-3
CASSKRGTDYNEQFF
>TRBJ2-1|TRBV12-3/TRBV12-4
CASSSTTGATFF
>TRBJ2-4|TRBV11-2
CASSLGFLHQGIQYF
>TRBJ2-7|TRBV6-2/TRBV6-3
CASNPERGYEQYF